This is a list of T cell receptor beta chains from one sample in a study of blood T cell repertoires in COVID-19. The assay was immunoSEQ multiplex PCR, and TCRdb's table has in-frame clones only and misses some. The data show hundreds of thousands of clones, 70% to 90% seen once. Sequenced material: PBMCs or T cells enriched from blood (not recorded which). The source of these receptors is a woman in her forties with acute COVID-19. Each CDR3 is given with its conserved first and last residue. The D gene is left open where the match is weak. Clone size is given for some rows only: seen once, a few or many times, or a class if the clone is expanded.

TGTGCCACCAGTGATGGGGACACTCGCACAGATACGCAGTATTTT,CATSDGDTRTDTQYF,NA,15,NA,TRBV24-1,TRBJ2-3
TGTGCCAGCAGCCAAGATCGGTTCCAGGGGAATCAGCCCCAGCATTTT,CASSQDRFQGNQPQHF,NA,16,NA,TRBV3-1/TRBV3-2,TRBJ1-5
TGTGCCAGCAGCCCTACTCCGACTACCCTCGCCTATGGCTACACCTTC,CASSPTPTTLAYGYTF,NA,16,NA,TRBV27,TRBJ1-2
TGCAGCGTCCGACAGGATCTGGACTATGGCTACACCTTC,CSVRQDLDYGYTF,NA,13,NA,TRBV29-1,TRBJ1-2
TGTGCCAGCAGCTTAGGACTAGCGGGGGGTCTCGGAGAGCAGTTCTTC,CASSLGLAGGLGEQFF,NA,16,TRBD2,TRBV7-3,TRBJ2-1
TGTGCCAGCAGCTTAGGTCACAGGGGGCTTTCAGCTTTCCACTTT,CASSLGHRGLSAFHF,few,15,TRBD1,TRBV7-8,TRBJ1-6
TGTGCCACCAGCCCAGAGGGGAGGAGTGACACTGAAGCTTTCTTT,CATSPEGRSDTEAFF,NA,15,NA,TRBV15,TRBJ1-1
TGTGCCAGCAGCTACACAGGGGGCGTTGGCTACACCTTC,CASSYTGGVGYTF,NA,13,TRBD1,TRBV7-2,TRBJ1-2
TGTGCCAGCAGTTTCGGAGACAGGCAGTACTTC,CASSFGDRQYF,NA,11,NA,TRBV28,TRBJ2-4
TGCGCCAGCAGCTGGGACTTTCCCCCGCTACCGGGTTCACCCCTCCACTTT,CASSWDFPPLPGSPLHF,NA,17,NA,TRBV5-1,TRBJ1-6
TGTGCCAGTAGTATTGAGAGTCCCAATCAGCCCCAGCATTTT,CASSIESPNQPQHF,NA,14,NA,TRBV19,TRBJ1-5
TGTGCCAGCAGGACAGACAGGGGGGCAGGGGATAATTCACCCCTCCACTTT,CASRTDRGAGDNSPLHF,NA,17,TRBD1,TRBV3-1/TRBV3-2,TRBJ1-6
TGCGCCAGCCCCGTTGTCAGCGAGCAGTACTTC,CASPVVSEQYF,NA,11,NA,TRBV10-2,TRBJ2-7
TGTGCCAGCAGCCCCAGGAGGGCGGTAGCGGACACTGAAGCTTTCTTT,CASSPRRAVADTEAFF,once,16,NA,TRBV3-1/TRBV3-2,TRBJ1-1
TGTGCCAGCCGAGCTCGTCAGGGGTCGAACACTGAAGCTTTCTTT,CASRARQGSNTEAFF,NA,15,NA,TRBV6-4,TRBJ1-1
TGTGCCAGCAGCAACGGAGCTTTCTATGGCTACACCTTC,CASSNGAFYGYTF,NA,13,NA,TRBV21-1,TRBJ1-2
TGTGCCACCAGCAGGGGGATGAACACTGAAGCTTTCTTT,CATSRGMNTEAFF,NA,13,TRBD1,TRBV24-1,TRBJ1-1
TGTGCCAGCAGTGAAGGGGGGACTAACTACGAGCAGTACTTC,CASSEGGTNYEQYF,NA,14,TRBD2,TRBV6-1,TRBJ2-7
TGTGCCAGCAGCGGTAGCGGGGTCTCCTACGAGCAGTACTTC,CASSGSGVSYEQYF,NA,14,TRBD2,TRBV9,TRBJ2-7
TGTGCCAGCAGTGGCGGGGGGCTACACTACAATGAGCAGTTCTTC,CASSGGGLHYNEQFF,NA,15,TRBD2,TRBV28,TRBJ2-1
TGTGCCAGCAGCGCCCAGGCCGGGGGGCCTACCTACGAGCAGTACTTC,CASSAQAGGPTYEQYF,NA,16,NA,TRBV9,TRBJ2-7
TGTGCCAGCAGTAAACCTCTAGCGGGAGGACACGAGCAGTACTTC,CASSKPLAGGHEQYF,NA,15,TRBD2,TRBV6-5,TRBJ2-7
TGTGCCAGCAGTTTAAACCCTCCCCTAGCGGGAGGGAACCAAGAGACCCAGTACTTC,CASSLNPPLAGGNQETQYF,NA,19,TRBD2,TRBV27,TRBJ2-5
TGTGCCAGTAGTCCCGGACAGGGAGCAGATACGCAGTATTTT,CASSPGQGADTQYF,NA,14,TRBD1,TRBV19,TRBJ2-3
TGTGCCAGTAGACAGACAGGGATGGGGACTGAAGCTTTCTTT,CASRQTGMGTEAFF,few,14,TRBD1,TRBV19,TRBJ1-1
TGTGCCAGCAGTGAAGCGCTCAGGGGAAGCAATCAGCCCCAGCATTTT,CASSEALRGSNQPQHF,NA,16,NA,TRBV2,TRBJ1-5
TGTGCCATCAGGGCCCAGGGACAGGGGAATGAAAAACTGTTTTTT,CAIRAQGQGNEKLFF,NA,15,TRBD1,TRBV10-3,TRBJ1-4
TGTGCCAGCACCGCAGGAACAGGGGCCGTCTACACCTTC,CASTAGTGAVYTF,NA,13,TRBD1,TRBV25-1,TRBJ1-2
TGTGCCAGCAGCTTAAGCGGGCTGACCTCTGGAAACACCATATATTTT,CASSLSGLTSGNTIYF,NA,16,NA,TRBV7-3,TRBJ1-3
TGCGCCAGCAGCCTTCAGGGGGATGGCACCGGGGAGCTGTTTTTT,CASSLQGDGTGELFF,NA,15,TRBD1,TRBV5-1,TRBJ2-2
TGTGCCAGCCGAGCTGGAAGGTCCAGCGGGGCCTCCTACGAGCAGTACTTC,CASRAGRSSGASYEQYF,NA,17,TRBD2,TRBV28,TRBJ2-7
TGTGCCAGCAGCTCCTCAGGGGGCTGGGGCTATGGCTACACCTTC,CASSSSGGWGYGYTF,NA,15,TRBD1,TRBV5-4,TRBJ1-2
TGTGCCAGCAGCCAAGGTCTGGGGCGTGAAAAACTGTTTTTT,CASSQGLGREKLFF,few,14,NA,TRBV14,TRBJ1-4
TGTGCCAGCAGCCCCAGCGGGGGAAGCACAGATACGCAGTATTTT,CASSPSGGSTDTQYF,NA,15,TRBD2,TRBV11-3,TRBJ2-3
TGTGCCAGCTCACAACTATCCGGGACTAGCGGGGGTATGGATGAGCAGTTCTTC,CASSQLSGTSGGMDEQFF,NA,18,TRBD2,TRBV18,TRBJ2-1
TGTGCCAGCAGCCCCCAAGCGGGACTAGCGTATACGAACACCGGGGAGCTGTTTTTT,CASSPQAGLAYTNTGELFF,NA,19,TRBD2,TRBV3-1/TRBV3-2,TRBJ2-2
TGTGCCAGCACTACAGGGAATAACAATCAGCCCCAGCATTTT,CASTTGNNNQPQHF,NA,14,NA,TRBV28,TRBJ1-5
TGTGCCATCAGTGATACAGCATCTTCACCCCTCCACTTT,CAISDTASSPLHF,NA,13,NA,TRBV10-3,TRBJ1-6
TGTGCCAGCAGCTCGGACTTCGGTTCGGATACGCAGTATTTT,CASSSDFGSDTQYF,NA,14,NA,TRBV7-2,TRBJ2-3
TGTGCCAGCAGTTTGTCCCTTGACTATGGCTACACCTTC,CASSLSLDYGYTF,NA,13,NA,TRBV27,TRBJ1-2
TGCAGCGTCGAGACAGGGGCCGGAAACACCATATATTTT,CSVETGAGNTIYF,NA,13,TRBD1,TRBV29-1,TRBJ1-3
TGTGCCTGGAGTCACGGGACAGCCTCATATGGCTACACCTTC,CAWSHGTASYGYTF,few,14,TRBD1,TRBV30,TRBJ1-2
TGTGCCAGCGGAGACGGGACAGGGTCCTACGAGCAGTACTTC,CASGDGTGSYEQYF,NA,14,TRBD1,TRBV7-9,TRBJ2-7
TGTGCCAGCAGCCAAGATAGGGCAGGGAGGGATAGCTACACCTTC,CASSQDRAGRDSYTF,NA,15,NA,TRBV3-1/TRBV3-2,TRBJ1-2
TGTGCCAGCTCACCAGAGAACAGGTACTACGAGCAGTACTTC,CASSPENRYYEQYF,NA,14,NA,TRBV18,TRBJ2-7
TGTGCCACCAGCAGGGCAGGGGAGAGGAGGAATCAGCCCCAGCATTTT,CATSRAGERRNQPQHF,NA,16,NA,TRBV15,TRBJ1-5
TGCAGTGCTAGTATGGACAGGGTAGGCGAGCAGTACTTC,CSASMDRVGEQYF,NA,13,TRBD1,TRBV20-1,TRBJ2-7
TGTGCCAGCAGGGAGGGACCGACATTGGCGGATGGCTACACCTTC,CASREGPTLADGYTF,NA,15,NA,TRBV2,TRBJ1-2
TGTGCCAGCAGCTTTACGCGACAGGGTTACAATGAGCAGTTCTTC,CASSFTRQGYNEQFF,NA,15,TRBD1,TRBV5-6,TRBJ2-1
TGTGCCAGCAGTGACTGGACAGGGCTCGGCTACACCTTC,CASSDWTGLGYTF,NA,13,TRBD1,TRBV2,TRBJ1-2
TGCAGCGTTGACACCAGGGGACTAGGTTCTGGGTACGAGCAGTACTTC,CSVDTRGLGSGYEQYF,NA,16,TRBD2,TRBV29-1,TRBJ2-7
TGTGCTAGTGGTTTGGTACGGCGGGGGGTTTGGGCTGAAGCTTTCTTT,CASGLVRRGVWAEAFF,few,16,NA,TRBV12-5,TRBJ1-1
TGTGCCAGCAGCCTTAGGGACAGGCGGTCTCGGTTTTTT,CASSLRDRRSRFF,once,13,TRBD1,TRBV7-8,TRBJ1-4
TGTGCCAGCAGTGAAACCCAGGGGACATACAATGAGCAGTTCTTC,CASSETQGTYNEQFF,many,15,NA,TRBV2,TRBJ2-1
TGTGCCAGCAGCTATGCGGGTCCCGGGACTAGCGGGGGCACCTACGAGCAGTACTTC,CASSYAGPGTSGGTYEQYF,NA,19,TRBD2,TRBV2,TRBJ2-7
TGTGCCACCAGCAGAGATAGAGGGAACTATGGCTACACCTTC,CATSRDRGNYGYTF,NA,14,NA,TRBV15,TRBJ1-2
TGTGCCAGTAGTAACTCTCCCGGTTACACCATATATTTT,CASSNSPGYTIYF,NA,13,NA,TRBV19,TRBJ1-3
TGCGCCAGCAGCTTGGCCCCGCAGAATGAAAAACTGTTTTTT,CASSLAPQNEKLFF,NA,14,NA,TRBV5-1,TRBJ1-4
TGTGCCAGCAGTTACTGGGCAAGAGCTAACTATGGCTACACCTTC,CASSYWARANYGYTF,NA,15,NA,TRBV6-5,TRBJ1-2
TGTGCCAGCAGCCCCGGGACAGGGAGGGCAGAGACCCAGTACTTC,CASSPGTGRAETQYF,NA,15,TRBD1,TRBV7-9,TRBJ2-5